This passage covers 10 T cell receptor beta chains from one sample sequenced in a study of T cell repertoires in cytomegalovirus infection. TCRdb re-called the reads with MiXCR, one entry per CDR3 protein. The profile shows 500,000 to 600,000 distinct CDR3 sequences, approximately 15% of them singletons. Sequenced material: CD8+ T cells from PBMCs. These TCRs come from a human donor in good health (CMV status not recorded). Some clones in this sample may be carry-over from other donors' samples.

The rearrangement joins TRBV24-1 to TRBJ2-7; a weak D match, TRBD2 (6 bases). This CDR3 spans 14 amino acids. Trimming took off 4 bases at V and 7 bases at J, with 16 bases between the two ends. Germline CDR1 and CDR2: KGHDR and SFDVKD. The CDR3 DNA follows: TGTGCCACCAGTGACGGACTATCCCCGGGAGAGCAGTACTTC. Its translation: CATSDGLSPGEQYF.

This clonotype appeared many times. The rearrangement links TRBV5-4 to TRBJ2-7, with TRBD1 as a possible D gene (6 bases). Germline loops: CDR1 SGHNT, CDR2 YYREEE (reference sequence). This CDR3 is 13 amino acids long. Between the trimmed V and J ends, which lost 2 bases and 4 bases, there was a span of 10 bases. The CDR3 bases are TGTGCCAGCAGCTTAGACAGGAGTTACGAGCAGTACTTC. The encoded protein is CASSLDRSYEQYF.

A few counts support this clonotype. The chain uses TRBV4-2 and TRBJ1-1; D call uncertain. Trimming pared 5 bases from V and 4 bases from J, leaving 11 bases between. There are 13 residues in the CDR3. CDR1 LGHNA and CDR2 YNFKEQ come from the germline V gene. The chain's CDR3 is CASSIAEGTEAFF. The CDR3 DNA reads TGTGCCAGCAGCATTGCAGAGGGCACTGAAGCTTTCTTT.

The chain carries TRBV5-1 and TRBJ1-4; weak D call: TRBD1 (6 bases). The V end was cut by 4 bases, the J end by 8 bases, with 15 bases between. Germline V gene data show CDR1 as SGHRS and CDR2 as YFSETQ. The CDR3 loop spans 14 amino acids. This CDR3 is CASSPNGGREKLFF. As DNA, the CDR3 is TGCGCCAGCAGCCCCAACGGGGGCCGGGAAAAACTGTTTTTT.

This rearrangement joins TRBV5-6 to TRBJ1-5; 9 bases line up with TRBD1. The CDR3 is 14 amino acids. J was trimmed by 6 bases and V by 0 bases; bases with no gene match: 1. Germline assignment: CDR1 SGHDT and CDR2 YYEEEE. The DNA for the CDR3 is TGTGCCAGCAGCTTGGCGACAGGGGGTCAGCCCCAGCATTTT. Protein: CASSLATGGQPQHF.

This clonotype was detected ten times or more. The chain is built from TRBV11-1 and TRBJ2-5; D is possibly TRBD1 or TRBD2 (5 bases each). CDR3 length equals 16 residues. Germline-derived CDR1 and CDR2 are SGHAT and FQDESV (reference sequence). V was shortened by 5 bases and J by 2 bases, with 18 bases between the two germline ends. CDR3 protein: CASSGLEWDRQETQYF. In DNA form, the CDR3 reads TGTGCCAGCAGCGGGCTGGAATGGGACCGACAAGAGACCCAGTACTTC.

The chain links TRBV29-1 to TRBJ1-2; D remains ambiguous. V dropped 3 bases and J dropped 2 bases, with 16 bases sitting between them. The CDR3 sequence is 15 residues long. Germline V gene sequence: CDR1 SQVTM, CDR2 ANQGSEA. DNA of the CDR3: TGCAGCGTTGATCCGGGCATCGGGCGCAACTATGGCTACACCTTC. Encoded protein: CSVDPGIGRNYGYTF. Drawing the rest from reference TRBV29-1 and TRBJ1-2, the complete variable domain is SAVISQKPSRDICQRGTSLTIQCQVDSQVTMMFWYRQQPGQSLTLIATANQGSEATYESGFVIDKFPISRPNLTFSTLTVSNMSPEDSSIYLCSVDPGIGRNYGYTFGSGTRLTVV.

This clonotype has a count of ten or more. CDR3 nucleotide sequence: TGCGCCAGCAGCGCAGCCGGGACTTTCGGGGATACGCAGTATTTT. It specifies CASSAAGTFGDTQYF. The chain links TRBV5-1 to TRBJ2-3, with D maybe TRBD2 (6 bases). The germline V gene encodes CDR1 SGHRS and CDR2 YFSETQ. V was pared by 4 bases and J by 6 bases, with 18 bases between. CDR3 size: 15 residues.

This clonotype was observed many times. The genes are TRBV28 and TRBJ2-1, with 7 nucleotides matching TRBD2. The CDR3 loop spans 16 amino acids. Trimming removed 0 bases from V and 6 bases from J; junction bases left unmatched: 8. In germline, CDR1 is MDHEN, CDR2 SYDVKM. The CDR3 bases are TGTGCCAGCAGTTTATGGGGCCTAGCGGAAATCAATGAGCAGTTCTTC. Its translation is CASSLWGLAEINEQFF.

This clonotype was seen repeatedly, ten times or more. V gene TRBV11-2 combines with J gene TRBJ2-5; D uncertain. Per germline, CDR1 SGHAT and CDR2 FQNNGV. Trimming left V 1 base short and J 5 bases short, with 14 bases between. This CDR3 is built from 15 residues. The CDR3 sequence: CASSLVVEEEETQYF. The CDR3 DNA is TGTGCCAGCAGCTTAGTGGTGGAAGAGGAGGAGACCCAGTACTTC.